This T cell receptor beta chain was profiled in a study of T cells after yellow fever vaccination. Looking at the study overall: The authors prepared low-cell-number fractions using SMART-Seq v4 Ultra Low Input. Study outcomes and limitations: Reappearing after the booster were most of the clones from primary vaccination (roughly 96% CD4, around 88% CD8). A secondary response was less intense yet reached its peak sooner, at day 5 versus 15.

A 5'RACE template-switching step, the method used to make TCR cDNA, added a universal primer site and UMIs. Using its own MiXCR run on the 5' RACE reads, TCRdb lists one record per CDR3 protein. The table lists 300,000 to 400,000 distinct CDR3 sequences, roughly 10% of them singletons. With 6 bases removed from V and 3 bases from J, the gap between germline ends came to 11 bases. CDR1 and CDR2 from the germline V gene are KGHSH and LQKENI. The CDR3 is 13 amino acids. Points on this clonotype: The antigen remains unidentified.

The material was CD4+ T cells sorted from PBMCs, obtained 45 days after the yellow fever booster vaccination. The chain links TRBV18 to TRBJ1-2, with D unclear. The source of this sequence is a man between 18 and 35 years old who received the YFV17D yellow fever vaccine. The CDR3 protein is CASSPRRDYGYTF. The CDR3 nucleotides read TGTGCCAGCTCCCCAAGAAGGGACTATGGCTACACCTTC.